Described below is a single T cell receptor beta chain sequence and its context. Original analysis: For nucleated cells, counts were estimated from reference gene primer amplification. Method: immunoSEQ multiplex PCR; TCRdb's copy keeps in-frame clones and lacks some. V and J calls and clone size follow that table, whereas D and trimming were derived from the DNA. The sample consists of around 250,000 clones, roughly 89% of them appearing once. This specimen comes from a study of blood T cell repertoires in COVID-19. Study-wide background: From T cells, B-cell-depleted T cells, or PBMCs came the material, which was cDNA or gDNA.

V shed 4 bases and J shed 1 base, with 18 bases lying between them. This CDR3 spans 18 amino acids. Per the germline V gene, CDR1 is SGHKS and CDR2 is YYEKEE (reference sequence). The sample consisted of peripheral blood. This clonotype was sampled from a woman aged 40 to 49 who had recovered from COVID-19. This chain joins TRBV5-5 and TRBJ1-6; D remains ambiguous. The CDR3 DNA reads TGTGCCAGCAGCCCCCGCTCGGGTAGAGGGTCCTATAATTCACCCCTCCACTTT. Translation: CASSPRSGRGSYNSPLHF.